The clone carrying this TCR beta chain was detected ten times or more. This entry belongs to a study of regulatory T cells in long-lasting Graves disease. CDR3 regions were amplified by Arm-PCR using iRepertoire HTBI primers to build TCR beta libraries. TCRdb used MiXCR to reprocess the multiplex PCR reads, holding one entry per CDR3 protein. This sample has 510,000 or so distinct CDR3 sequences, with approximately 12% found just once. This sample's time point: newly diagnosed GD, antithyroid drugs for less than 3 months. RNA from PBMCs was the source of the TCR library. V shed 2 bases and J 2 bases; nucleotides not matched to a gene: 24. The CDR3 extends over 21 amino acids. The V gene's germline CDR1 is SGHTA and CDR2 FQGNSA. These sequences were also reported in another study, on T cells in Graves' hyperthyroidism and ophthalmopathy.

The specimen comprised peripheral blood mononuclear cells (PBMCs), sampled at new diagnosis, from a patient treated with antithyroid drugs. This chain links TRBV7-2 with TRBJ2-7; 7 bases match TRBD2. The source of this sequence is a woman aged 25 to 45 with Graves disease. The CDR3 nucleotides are TGTGCCAGCAGCTTACTGGGACCGAGCAACTTTCCGGCGGGAGTCCCCTACGAGCAGTACTTC. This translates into CASSLLGPSNFPAGVPYEQYF.